Following are 10 T cell receptor beta chains from one sample sequenced in a study of blood T cell repertoires in COVID-19. Assay used: immunoSEQ multiplex PCR; TCRdb lists only in-frame clones, some missing. This table holds roughly 150,000 clones, about three quarters found once. Material for sequencing was peripheral blood. The receptors derive from a man aged 60 to 69 with acute or convalescent COVID-19.

The chain combines TRBV30 with TRBJ2-7; 7 bases match TRBD1. The germline V gene has CDR1 GTSNPN and CDR2 SVGIG (reference sequence). This CDR3 is built from 13 residues. With V trimmed by 1 base and J by 6 bases, 6 bases remained unmatched. This chain's CDR3 is CAWSALHRGEQYF. CDR3 nucleotide sequence: TGTGCCTGGAGTGCTCTTCACAGGGGCGAGCAGTACTTC.

The rearrangement links TRBV7-2 to TRBJ2-7; a possible D gene is TRBD2 (5 bases). Deletions cut 5 bases from V and 1 base from J, with 15 bases between. CDR1 SGHTA and CDR2 FQGNSA come from the germline V gene. This CDR3 has 15 residues. CDR3 nucleotides: TGTGCCAGCAGCCAGTTGATAGGGAGTTCCTACGAGCAGTACTTC. Amino acid sequence: CASSQLIGSSYEQYF.

The chain combines TRBV19 with TRBJ1-2; 9 bases are shared with TRBD1. The CDR3 spans 13 residues. Germline CDR1 LNHDA, CDR2 SQIVND (reference sequence). With V trimmed by 5 bases and J by 6 bases, 4 bases remained unmatched. DNA for the CDR3: TGTGCCAGTAGTTCTACAGGGGGCGATGGCTACACCTTC. It encodes CASSSTGGDGYTF. The entire variable domain, with the rest obtained from reference TRBV19 and TRBJ1-2, is as follows: DGGITQSPKYLFRKEGQNVTLSCEQNLNHDAMYWYRQDPGQGLRLIYYSQIVNDFQKGDIAEGYSVSREKKESFPLTVTSAQKNPTAFYLCASSSTGGDGYTFGSGTRLTVV.

The J gene is TRBJ2-7, the V gene TRBV5-5, with a weak D call TRBD1 (6 bases). The CDR3 length is 13 residues. V was cut by 1 base and J by 3 bases, with 8 bases left in between. CDR1 and CDR2 from the germline V gene are SGHKS and YYEKEE (reference sequence). The CDR3 DNA reads TGTGCCAGCAGCTTGTGGGACAACTACGAGCAGTACTTC. This gives the protein CASSLWDNYEQYF.

In its sample, this clone was seen a few times. V and J are TRBV6-5 and TRBJ2-4, with 8 positions matching TRBD1. The CDR3 covers 13 residues. Germline V gene data show CDR1 as MNHEY and CDR2 as SVGAGI. The junction had 4 bases not matched to a gene; V was cut back by 5 bases and J by 7 bases. The CDR3 DNA reads as TGTGCCAGCAGTAATAACAGGGGGAACATTCAGTACTTC. This codes for CASSNNRGNIQYF.

The chain is built from TRBV6-5 and TRBJ1-1, with 7 bases aligning to TRBD1. The CDR3 is 13 amino acids. Germline V CDR1 and CDR2: MNHEY, SVGAGI. Losses at the gene ends were 0 bases for V and 8 bases for J; bases not matched to a gene: 3. The CDR3 loop is CASSYSGRGEAFF. In DNA form, the CDR3 reads TGTGCCAGCAGTTACTCGGGCAGGGGGGAAGCTTTCTTT.

J is TRBJ2-5 and V is TRBV10-2; maybe TRBD1 (5 bases). Trimming pared 3 bases from V and 1 base from J, leaving 15 bases between. There are 16 residues in the CDR3. CDR1 is WSHSY and CDR2 is SAAADI in the germline V gene. The CDR3 bases are TGCGCCAGCAGTGACGGGCAGGGCAAACTCCAAGAGACCCAGTACTTC. It specifies CASSDGQGKLQETQYF.

This clone appeared a few times. The V call is TRBV9, the J call TRBJ2-3, with 9 bases matching TRBD2. The junction had 3 bases not matched to a gene; V was cut back by 2 bases and J by 2 bases. Germline V CDR1 and CDR2: SGDLS, YYNGEE. The CDR3 sequence is 15 residues long. The CDR3 region is CASSVRGGSTDTQYF. DNA of the CDR3: TGTGCCAGCAGCGTGCGGGGGGGGTCCACAGATACGCAGTATTTT.

CDR3 loop: CASSYIEPTGELFF. DNA for the CDR3: TGTGCCAGCAGTTATATAGAGCCCACCGGGGAGCTGTTTTTT. V gene TRBV6-5 combines with J gene TRBJ2-2; the D is unclear. The V and J ends lost 3 bases and 4 bases respectively, with 9 bases between them. Germline V gives CDR1 MNHEY, CDR2 SVGAGI. This CDR3 has 14 residues.

This chain joins TRBV25-1 and TRBJ2-1; maybe TRBD2 (7 bases). The CDR3 is 14 amino acids. V lost 1 base and J lost 8, with 12 bases in between. Looked up from germline, CDR1 is MGHDK and CDR2 is SYGVNS. CDR3 protein: CASSELGGADEQFF. The CDR3, as DNA: TGTGCCAGCAGTGAATTAGGGGGGGCTGATGAGCAGTTCTTC.